This TCR beta chain came from a study of beta chain features in type 1 diabetes (dated by TCRdb to the late 2010s). Describing the broader study: Patients and healthy donors did not differ in mean age, gender distribution, total cell number or subset yield. Across all samples, some 110,000,000 sorted cells were examined, and cell number per subset correlated strongly with RNA yield. In the study, TCRB repertoires of sorted circulating CD4+ T cell subsets from recently diagnosed type 1 diabetes patients were compared with those of matched healthy donors. Naive and central memory subsets were obtained from all 30 or so donors, but regulatory and stem cell-like memory subsets were isolated from only 8 patients and about eight healthy donors.

Each donor gave one peripheral blood draw, roughly 120 mL on average, collected into heparinised tubes. Naive, central memory, regulatory and stem cell-like memory CD4+ T cells were sorted on a BD FACSAria II using a panel including CD45RO, CCR7, CD25, CD127, CD95 and CD27. Purity was above 98% for every sorted population. PBMCs were isolated immediately by Lymphoprep density gradient centrifugation and stained directly without culture. So that batch effects would be minimized, each experiment stained and sorted samples in pairs, pairing one healthy donor with one patient. V loses 0 bases, J loses 4 bases, and the germline ends lie 17 bases apart. Reading the germline V gene gives CDR1 LGHNA and CDR2 YSLEER. Including the terminal cysteine and phenylalanine, the CDR3 comprises 17 residues. Of the read, only the CDR3 DNA is kept; its 51 bases are in frame from base 1. The investigation overall reported the following: PCR may preferentially amplify shorter templates, but because patient and control samples were amplified and corrected together, any resulting skew would affect both groups equally. A moderate but significant shortening of TCRB CDR3 length was observed in type 1 diabetes patients in all four CD4+ subsets. Because the HLA sub-analyses included only small numbers of individuals, any influence of HLA type on TCRB rearrangement was left unresolved. The naive, central memory and regulatory TCRB repertoires appeared to resemble one another more closely among patients than among healthy donors. At VDJ recombination sites, type 1 diabetes patients had fewer insertions and more deleted nucleotides, which implies abnormalities in thymic rearrangement. Because cDNA was sequenced instead of genomic DNA, activated cells with high expression could be over-represented, although the groups did not differ in activation or CD3 levels.

All of the isolated RNA was reverse transcribed with the High Capacity cDNA Reverse Transcription Kit, so expressed TCRB transcripts were sequenced. Deep immunoSEQ sequencing was performed on naive, central memory and regulatory T cell samples, with an average of roughly 3.6 million total reads per sample. After sorted cells were lysed in RLT buffer, RNA was extracted with DNase-treated RNeasy Micro or Mini kits, with the choice depending on cell number. To prevent cross-contamination, every cell subset was processed on its own, while patient and healthy donor samples were processed together. The immunoSEQ multiplex PCR was used to amplify TCRB sequences from cDNA, yielding 87-bp fragments that span the CDR3 region. Sequencing of the amplicons was performed on the Illumina HiSeq platform. Regarding the original processing steps: Synthetic template baselines were used to correct PCR bias computationally, reads within Hamming distance 2 were collapsed, and singletons that could not be merged were discarded. By aligning reads against IMGT, V, D and J genes, CDR3 length, and insertions or deletions at six rearrangement sites were assigned. Within each subset, clonotype counts were normalized to sorted cell number, and only after that were true diversity and Gini coefficients computed with the tcR R package. The overlap coefficient, calculated on TCRB nucleotide sequences, was used to quantify repertoire sharing. Out-of-frame TCRB sequences from naive cells were analyzed as a proxy for the pre-selection repertoire. Sourced from immuneACCESS, this table was stored by TCRdb with only in-frame sequences that have V and J called. A share of the clones is absent; for the studies checked, an unresolved V gene accounts for under half, and the remainder has no known explanation. The V and J calls and clone size are taken from that table; D and trimming were inferred from the DNA. A total of over 500,000 clones appear in this sample, roughly a sixth of them only once. Together, the top ten hold about 0.087% of the sample.

Turning to this clone: No cognate antigen has been identified for it. No base qualities exist here, and no much larger clone lies one base off it.

Source material: naive CD4+ T cells from blood. The label giving this sample's cell subset or site can be read as: true naive CD4+ T cells. The chain employs TRBV4-3 and TRBJ2-3; D gene: possibly TRBD2, on 5 matching bases. The receptor was isolated from a man between 18 and 35 years old in good health. CDR3 sequence: CASSQDLRGSKADTQYF. The bases are TGCGCCAGCAGCCAAGATCTACGGGGTTCAAAGGCAGATACGCAGTATTTT.